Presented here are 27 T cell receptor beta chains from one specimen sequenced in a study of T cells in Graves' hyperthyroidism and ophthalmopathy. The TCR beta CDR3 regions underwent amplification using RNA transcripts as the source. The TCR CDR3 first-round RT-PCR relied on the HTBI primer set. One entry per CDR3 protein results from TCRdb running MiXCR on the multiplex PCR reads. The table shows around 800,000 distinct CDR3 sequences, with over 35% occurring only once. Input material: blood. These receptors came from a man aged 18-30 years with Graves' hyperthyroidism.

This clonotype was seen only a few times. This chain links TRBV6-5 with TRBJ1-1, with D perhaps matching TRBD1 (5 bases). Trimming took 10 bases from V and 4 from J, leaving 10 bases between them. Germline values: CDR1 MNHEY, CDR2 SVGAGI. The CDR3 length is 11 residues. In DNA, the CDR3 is TGTGCCACCCAGGGTCCCACTGAAGCTTTCTTT. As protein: CATQGPTEAFF.

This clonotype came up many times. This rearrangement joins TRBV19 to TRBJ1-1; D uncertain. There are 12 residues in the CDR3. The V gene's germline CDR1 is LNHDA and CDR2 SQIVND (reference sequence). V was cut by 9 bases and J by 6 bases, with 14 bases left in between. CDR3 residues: CAREGGKAEAFF. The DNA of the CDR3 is TGTGCCAGAGAAGGAGGGAAGGCTGAAGCTTTCTTT.

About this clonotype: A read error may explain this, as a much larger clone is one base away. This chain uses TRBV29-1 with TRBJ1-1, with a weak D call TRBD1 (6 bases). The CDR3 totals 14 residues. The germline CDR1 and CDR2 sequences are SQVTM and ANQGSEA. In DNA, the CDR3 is TGCAGCGTTGAAGATCGGGGGGCGCGGGCTGAAGCTTTGTTT. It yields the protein CSVEDRGARAEALF.

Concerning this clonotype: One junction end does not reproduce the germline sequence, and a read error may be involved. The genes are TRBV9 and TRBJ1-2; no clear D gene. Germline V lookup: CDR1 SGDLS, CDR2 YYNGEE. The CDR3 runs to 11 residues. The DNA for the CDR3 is TGTGCCAGCAGCGTAAACTGTGGCTACACCTTC. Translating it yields CASSVNCGYTF.

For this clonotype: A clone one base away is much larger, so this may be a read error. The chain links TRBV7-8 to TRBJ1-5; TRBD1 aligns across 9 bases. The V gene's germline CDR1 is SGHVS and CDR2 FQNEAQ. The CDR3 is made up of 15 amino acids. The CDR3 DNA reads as TGTACCAGCTCGAGAGACAGGGGGGGAGGACAGCCCCAGCATTTT. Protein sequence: CTSSRDRGGGQPQHF.

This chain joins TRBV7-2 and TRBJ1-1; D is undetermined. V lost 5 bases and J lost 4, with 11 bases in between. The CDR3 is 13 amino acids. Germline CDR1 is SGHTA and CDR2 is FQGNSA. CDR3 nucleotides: TGTGCCAGCAGCCCCCGGGCCGCCACTGAAGCTTTCTTT. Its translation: CASSPRAATEAFF.

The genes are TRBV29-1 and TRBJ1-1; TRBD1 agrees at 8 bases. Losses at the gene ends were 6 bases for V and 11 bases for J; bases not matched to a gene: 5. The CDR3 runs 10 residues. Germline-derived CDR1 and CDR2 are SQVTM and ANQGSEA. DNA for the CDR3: TGCAGCGTCCTACAGGGGGAGGCTTTCTTT. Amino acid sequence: CSVLQGEAFF.

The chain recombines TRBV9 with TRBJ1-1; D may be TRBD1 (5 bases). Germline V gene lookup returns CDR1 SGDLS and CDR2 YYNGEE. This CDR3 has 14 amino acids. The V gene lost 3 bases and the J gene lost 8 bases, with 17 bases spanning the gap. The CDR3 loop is CASSAGHSSREAFF. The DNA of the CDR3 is TGTGCCAGCAGCGCTGGACATTCCTCGAGGGAAGCTTTCTTT.

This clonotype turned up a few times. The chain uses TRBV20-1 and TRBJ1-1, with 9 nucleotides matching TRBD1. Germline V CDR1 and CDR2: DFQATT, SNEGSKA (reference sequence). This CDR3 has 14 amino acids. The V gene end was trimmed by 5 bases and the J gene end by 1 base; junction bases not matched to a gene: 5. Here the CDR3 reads CSAPAGQGNTEAFF. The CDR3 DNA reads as TGCAGTGCTCCCGCGGGACAGGGGAACACTGAAGCTTTCTTT.

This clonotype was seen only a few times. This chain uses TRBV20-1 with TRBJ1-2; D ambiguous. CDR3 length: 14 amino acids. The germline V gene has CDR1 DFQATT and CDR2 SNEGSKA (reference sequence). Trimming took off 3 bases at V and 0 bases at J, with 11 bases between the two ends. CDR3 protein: CSASWAPANYGYTF. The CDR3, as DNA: TGCAGTGCTAGTTGGGCCCCGGCTAACTATGGCTACACCTTC.

CDR3 residues: CASSSSQGASEAFF. In DNA, the CDR3 is TGTGCCAGCAGCTCGAGCCAGGGGGCTTCTGAAGCTTTCTTT. The genes are TRBV7-8 and TRBJ1-1, with TRBD1 matching 8 bases. The CDR3 totals 14 residues. Germline CDR1 and CDR2: SGHVS and FQNEAQ. Trimming took 4 bases from V and 6 from J; bases not matched to a gene: 7.

The CDR3 sequence is CASAGVTGYAEAFF. CDR3 bases: TGTGCCAGCGCCGGAGTGACAGGGTACGCTGAAGCTTTCTTT. The chain links TRBV12-3 or TRBV12-4 to TRBJ1-1, with TRBD1 identical over 7 bases. CDR3 length equals 14 residues. With 8 bases clipped from V and 6 bases from J, the junction kept 12 bases outside the gene matches.

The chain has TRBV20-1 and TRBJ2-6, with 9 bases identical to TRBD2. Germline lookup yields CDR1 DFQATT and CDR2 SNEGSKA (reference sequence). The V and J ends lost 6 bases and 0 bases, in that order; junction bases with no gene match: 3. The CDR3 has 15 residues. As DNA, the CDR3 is TGCAGTGCCCCTAGCGGGGTCTCTGGGGCCAACGTCCTGACTTTC. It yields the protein CSAPSGVSGANVLTF.

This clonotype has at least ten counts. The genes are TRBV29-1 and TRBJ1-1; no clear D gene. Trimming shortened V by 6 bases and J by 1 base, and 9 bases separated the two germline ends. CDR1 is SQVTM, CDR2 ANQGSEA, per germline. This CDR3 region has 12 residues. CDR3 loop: CSVGYRNTEAFF. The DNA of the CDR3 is TGCAGCGTAGGGTATCGGAACACTGAAGCTTTCTTT.

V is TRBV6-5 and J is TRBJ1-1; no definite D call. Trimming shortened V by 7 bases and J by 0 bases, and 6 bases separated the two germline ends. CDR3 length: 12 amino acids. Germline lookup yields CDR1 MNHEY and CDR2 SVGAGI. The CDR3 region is CASKAVNTEAFF. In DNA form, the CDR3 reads TGTGCCAGCAAGGCGGTGAACACTGAAGCTTTCTTT.

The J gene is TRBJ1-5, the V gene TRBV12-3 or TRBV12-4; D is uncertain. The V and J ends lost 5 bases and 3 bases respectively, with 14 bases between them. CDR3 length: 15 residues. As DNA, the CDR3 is TGTGCCAGCAGTCCGGGCCCAGCACACAATCAGCCCCAGCATTTT. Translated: CASSPGPAHNQPQHF.

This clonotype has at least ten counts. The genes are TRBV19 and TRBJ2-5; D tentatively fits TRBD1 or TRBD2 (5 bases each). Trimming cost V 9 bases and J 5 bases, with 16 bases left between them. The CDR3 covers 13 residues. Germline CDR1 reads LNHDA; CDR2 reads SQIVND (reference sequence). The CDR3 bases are TGTGCCAGCAGCCCGGGGCAGCAGGAGACCCAGTACTTC. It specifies CASSPGQQETQYF.

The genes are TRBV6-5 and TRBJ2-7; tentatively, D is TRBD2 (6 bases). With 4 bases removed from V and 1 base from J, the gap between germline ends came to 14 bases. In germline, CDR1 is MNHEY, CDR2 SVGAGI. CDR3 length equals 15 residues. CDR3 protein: CASSFRGRSSYEQYF. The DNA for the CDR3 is TGTGCCAGCAGTTTCCGGGGGAGAAGTTCCTACGAGCAGTACTTC.

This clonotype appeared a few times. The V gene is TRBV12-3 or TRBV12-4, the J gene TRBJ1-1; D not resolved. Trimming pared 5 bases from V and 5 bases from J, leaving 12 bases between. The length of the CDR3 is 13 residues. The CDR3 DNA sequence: TGTGCCAGCAGTACTATGGGCTTAACTGAAGCTTTCTTT. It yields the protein CASSTMGLTEAFF.

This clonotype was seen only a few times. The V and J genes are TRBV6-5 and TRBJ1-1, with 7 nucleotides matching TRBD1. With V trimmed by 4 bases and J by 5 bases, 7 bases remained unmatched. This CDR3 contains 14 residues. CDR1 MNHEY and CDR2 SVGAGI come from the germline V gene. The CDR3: CASSLQGSRTEAFF. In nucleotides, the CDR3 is TGTGCCAGCAGTTTACAGGGGTCGAGGACTGAAGCTTTCTTT.

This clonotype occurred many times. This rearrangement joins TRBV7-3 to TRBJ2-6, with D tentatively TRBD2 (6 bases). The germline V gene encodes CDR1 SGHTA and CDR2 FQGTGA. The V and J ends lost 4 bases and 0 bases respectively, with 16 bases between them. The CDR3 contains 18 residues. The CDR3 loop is CASSSSLRGASGANVLTF. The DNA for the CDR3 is TGTGCCAGCAGCTCCTCCCTGCGGGGCGCCTCTGGGGCCAACGTCCTGACTTTC. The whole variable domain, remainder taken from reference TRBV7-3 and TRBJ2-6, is GAGVSQTPSNKVTEKGKYVELRCDPISGHTALYWYRQSLGQGPEFLIYFQGTGAADDSGLPNDRFFAVRPEGSVSTLKIQRTERGDSAVYLCASSSSLRGASGANVLTFGAGSRLTVL.

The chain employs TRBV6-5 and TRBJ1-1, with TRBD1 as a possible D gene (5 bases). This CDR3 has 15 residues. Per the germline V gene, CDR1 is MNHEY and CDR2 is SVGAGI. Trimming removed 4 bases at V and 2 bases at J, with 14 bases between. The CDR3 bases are TGTGCCAGCAGTTCTCCAGGGACCTACAACACTGAAGCTTTCTTT. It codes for CASSSPGTYNTEAFF.

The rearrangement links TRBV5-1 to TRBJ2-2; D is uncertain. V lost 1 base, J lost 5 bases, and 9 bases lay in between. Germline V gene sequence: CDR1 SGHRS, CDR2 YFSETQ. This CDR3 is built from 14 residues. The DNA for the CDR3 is TGCGCCAGCAGCTTGTCAGCCCCAACCGGGGAGCTGTTTTTT. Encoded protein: CASSLSAPTGELFF.

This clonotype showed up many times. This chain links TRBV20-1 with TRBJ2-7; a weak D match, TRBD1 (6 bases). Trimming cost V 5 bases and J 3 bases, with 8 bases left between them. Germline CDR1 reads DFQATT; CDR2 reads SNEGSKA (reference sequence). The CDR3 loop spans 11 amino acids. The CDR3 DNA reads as TGCAGTGCTTTGGACAGCTACGAGCAGTACTTC. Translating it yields CSALDSYEQYF.

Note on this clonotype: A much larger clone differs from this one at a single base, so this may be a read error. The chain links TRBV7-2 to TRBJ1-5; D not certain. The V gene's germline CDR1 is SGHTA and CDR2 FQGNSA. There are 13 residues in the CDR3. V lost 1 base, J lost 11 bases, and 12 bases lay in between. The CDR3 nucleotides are TGTGCCAGCAGCTTAGAGGGTGGGCAGACCCAGCATTTT. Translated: CASSLEGGQTQHF.

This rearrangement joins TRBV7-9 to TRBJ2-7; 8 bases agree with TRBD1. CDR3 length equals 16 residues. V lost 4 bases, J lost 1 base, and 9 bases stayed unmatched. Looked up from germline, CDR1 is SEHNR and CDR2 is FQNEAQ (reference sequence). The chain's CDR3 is CASSSRSRTGSYEQYF. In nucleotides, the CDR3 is TGTGCCAGCAGCTCGCGGTCGAGGACAGGGTCCTACGAGCAGTACTTC.

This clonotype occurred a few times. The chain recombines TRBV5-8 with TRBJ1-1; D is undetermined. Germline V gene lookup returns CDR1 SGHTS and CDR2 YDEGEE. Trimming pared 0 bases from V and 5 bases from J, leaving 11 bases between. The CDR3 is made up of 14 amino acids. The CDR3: CASSLGGIGTEAFF. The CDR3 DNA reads TGTGCCAGCAGCTTGGGAGGTATTGGGACTGAAGCTTTCTTT.